This T cell receptor beta chain is from a study of vaccination effects on CD4 cells after COVID-19. About the research overall: All participants had two doses of either the BNT162b2 or mRNA-1273 vaccine.

Germline V lookup: CDR1 SGHNT, CDR2 YYREEE (reference sequence). This CDR3 comprises 14 residues. V lost 10 bases and J lost 7, with 24 bases in between. Here immunoSEQ multiplex PCR was the method, and the copy in TCRdb shows in-frame clones only, minus some. The sample carries 35,000 to 40,000 clones, 66% recorded once. Within the ViraFEST assay, antigen-specific CD4+ T cells underwent expansion with viral peptide pools prior to sequencing. Following a roughly eleven-day culture, CD4+ T cells were purified. Vaccine recipients had no previous SARS-CoV-2 infection; their nucleocapsid antibodies were negative. IL-2 at approximately 9.7 IU/ml and peptides at approximately 9.5 ug/ml were added to cultured PBMC, approximately 2 million per well. Of note for this clone: Its matching antigen is unknown.

J is TRBJ2-7 and V is TRBV5-4; D might be TRBD2 (5 bases). The sequenced sample was CD4+ T cells from PBMCs cultured with HCoV-OC43 spike peptides, obtained before COVID-19 vaccination. Regarding subset: HCoV-OC43 spike overlapping peptide pool stimulation. This sequence originates from a human donor who received a COVID-19 vaccine. CDR3 sequence reads: CAGERVKIIYEQYF. The CDR3 nucleotides are TGTGCCGGGGAGAGGGTCAAAATTATTTATGAGCAGTACTTC.